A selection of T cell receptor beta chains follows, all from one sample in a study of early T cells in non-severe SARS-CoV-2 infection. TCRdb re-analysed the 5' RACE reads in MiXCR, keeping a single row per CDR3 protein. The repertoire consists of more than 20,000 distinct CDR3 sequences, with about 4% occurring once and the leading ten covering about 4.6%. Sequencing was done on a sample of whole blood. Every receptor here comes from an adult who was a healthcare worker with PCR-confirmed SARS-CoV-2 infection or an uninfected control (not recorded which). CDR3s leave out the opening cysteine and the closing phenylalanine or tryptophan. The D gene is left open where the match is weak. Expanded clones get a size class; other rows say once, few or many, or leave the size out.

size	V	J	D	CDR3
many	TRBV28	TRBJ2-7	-	ASSLWGTDSNEQY
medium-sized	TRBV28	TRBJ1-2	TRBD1	ASTPGQNYGYT
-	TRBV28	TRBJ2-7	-	ASSLPRYEQY
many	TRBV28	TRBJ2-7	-	AVHADEGLLYEQY
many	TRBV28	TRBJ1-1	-	ASRPAGTEAF
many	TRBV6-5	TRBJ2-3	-	ASSYSGSVTDTQY
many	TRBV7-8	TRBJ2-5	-	ASSRDSRTQETQY
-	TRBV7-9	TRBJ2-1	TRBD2	ASSHTSGSSNEQF
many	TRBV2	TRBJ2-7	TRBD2	ASSEGREGPYEQY
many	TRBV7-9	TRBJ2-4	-	ASSRPGTQLNIQY
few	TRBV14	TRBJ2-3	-	ASSGTRQNTDTQY
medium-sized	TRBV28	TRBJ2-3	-	ASFDRGKQGPDTQY
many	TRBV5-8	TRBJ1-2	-	ASSLGASNYGYT
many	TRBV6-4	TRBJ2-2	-	ASSDRRSKLAGSCF
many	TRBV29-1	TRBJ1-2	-	SVEVEEHGYT
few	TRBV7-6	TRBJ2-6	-	ASSLASGANVLT
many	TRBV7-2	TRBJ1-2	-	ASSLRGMDGYT
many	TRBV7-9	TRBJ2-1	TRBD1	ASSLQGAGNNEQF
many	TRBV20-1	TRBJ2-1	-	SASKPRSSYNEQF
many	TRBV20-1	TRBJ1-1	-	SARSGGGNTEAF
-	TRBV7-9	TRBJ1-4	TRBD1	ASSRGQGLYSPEKLF
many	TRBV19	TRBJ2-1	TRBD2	ASSIGGLAGRIEQF
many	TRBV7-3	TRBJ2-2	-	ASSGANTGELF
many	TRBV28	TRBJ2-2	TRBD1	ASRPQGAFTGELF
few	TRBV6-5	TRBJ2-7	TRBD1	ASRRTGGRYEQY
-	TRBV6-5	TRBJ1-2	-	ASSYSRLGQV
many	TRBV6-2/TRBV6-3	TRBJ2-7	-	ASSRAQGLIYEQY
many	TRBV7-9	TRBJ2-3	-	ASQGGSGNTDTQY
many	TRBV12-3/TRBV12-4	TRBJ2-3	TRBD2	ASSVSLGGQTQY
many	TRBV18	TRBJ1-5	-	ASSPGANQPQH
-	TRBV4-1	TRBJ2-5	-	ASSQGGGLGETQY
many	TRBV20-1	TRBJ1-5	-	SAGTDSEH
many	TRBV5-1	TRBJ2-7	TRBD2	ASRMVAGESYEQY
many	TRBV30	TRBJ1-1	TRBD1	AWSVRGQGAGNTEAF
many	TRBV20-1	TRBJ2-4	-	SAAPTPLGNIQY
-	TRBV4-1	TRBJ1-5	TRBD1	ASSQGTGAQPQH
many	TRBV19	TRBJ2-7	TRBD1	ASSPGQNYEQY
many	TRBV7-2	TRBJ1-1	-	ASSPEGRRMNTEAF
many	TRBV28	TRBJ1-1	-	ASTSGAMNTEAF
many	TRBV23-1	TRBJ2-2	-	ASSQSPDVLGELF
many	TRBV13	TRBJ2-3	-	ASSLSVDTQY
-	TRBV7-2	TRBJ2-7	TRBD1	ASSSGGEQY
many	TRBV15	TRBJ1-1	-	ATSRDHAEAF
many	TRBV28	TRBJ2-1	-	ASSFLSDAHNEQF
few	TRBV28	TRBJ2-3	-	ASRNDTQY
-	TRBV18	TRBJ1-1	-	ASSPTGTLNTEAF
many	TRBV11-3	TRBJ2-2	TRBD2	ASSWTSPGELF
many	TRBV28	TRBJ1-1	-	ASSSAGGRRTEAF
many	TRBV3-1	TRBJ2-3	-	ASSLGRGTDTQY
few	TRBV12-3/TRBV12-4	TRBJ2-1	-	ASCRYGRADNEQF
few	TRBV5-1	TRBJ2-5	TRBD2	ASSSPRAGVGAQY
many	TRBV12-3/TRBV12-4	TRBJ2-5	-	ASSDLGGGETQY
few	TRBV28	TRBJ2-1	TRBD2	ASTWNLVGTSGAYNEQF
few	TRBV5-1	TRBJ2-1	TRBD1	ASSQRTGVYNEQF
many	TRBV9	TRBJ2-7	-	ASSPPGGSLEQY
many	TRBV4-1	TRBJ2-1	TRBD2	ASSQEKREGRRNEQF
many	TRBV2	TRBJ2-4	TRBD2	ASRQTSGGNIQY
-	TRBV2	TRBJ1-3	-	AITPFQTIGNTIY
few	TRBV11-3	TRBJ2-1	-	ASSLVFNEQF
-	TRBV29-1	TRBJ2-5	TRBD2	SVVSGRAQETQY